This entry concerns a single TCR beta chain. The data were produced by immunoSEQ multiplex PCR, yet TCRdb's version contains in-frame clones alone and is incomplete. The sample yields fewer than 50,000 clones, 88% seen once. This specimen belongs to a study of blood T cell repertoires in COVID-19. Germline CDR1 and CDR2: SNHLY and FYNNEI. J was trimmed by 7 bases and V by 6 bases; bases with no gene match: 3. CDR3 length equals 11 residues. The receptor comes from a man aged 50-59 years with active COVID-19. The sample was peripheral blood. J is TRBJ2-7 and V is TRBV2, with 7 bases fitting TRBD2. The CDR3 loop reads CASSWTREQYF. DNA of the CDR3: TGTGCCAGCAGCTGGACTAGAGAGCAGTACTTC. Complete variable domain (other parts from reference TRBV2 and TRBJ2-7): EPEVTQTPSHQVTQMGQEVILRCVPISNHLYFYWYRQILGQKVEFLVSFYNNEISEKSEIFDDQFSVERPDGSNFTLKIRSTKLEDSAMYFCASSWTREQYFGPGTRLTVT.